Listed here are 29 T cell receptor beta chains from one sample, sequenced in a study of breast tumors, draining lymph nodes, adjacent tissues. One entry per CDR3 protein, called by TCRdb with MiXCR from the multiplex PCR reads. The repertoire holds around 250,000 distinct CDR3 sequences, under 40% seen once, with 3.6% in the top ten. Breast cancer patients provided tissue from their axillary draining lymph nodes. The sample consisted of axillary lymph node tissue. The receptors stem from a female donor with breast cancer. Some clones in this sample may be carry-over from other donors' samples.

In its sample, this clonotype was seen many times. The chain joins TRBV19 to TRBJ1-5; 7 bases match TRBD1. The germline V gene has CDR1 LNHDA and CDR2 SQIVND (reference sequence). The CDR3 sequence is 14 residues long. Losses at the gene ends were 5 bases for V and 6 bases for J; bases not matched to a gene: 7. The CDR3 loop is CASSRQGKGQPQHF. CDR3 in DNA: TGTGCCAGTAGTCGACAGGGAAAGGGTCAGCCCCAGCATTTT. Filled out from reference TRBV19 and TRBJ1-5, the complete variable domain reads DGGITQSPKYLFRKEGQNVTLSCEQNLNHDAMYWYRQDPGQGLRLIYYSQIVNDFQKGDIAEGYSVSREKKESFPLTVTSAQKNPTAFYLCASSRQGKGQPQHFGDGTRLSIL.

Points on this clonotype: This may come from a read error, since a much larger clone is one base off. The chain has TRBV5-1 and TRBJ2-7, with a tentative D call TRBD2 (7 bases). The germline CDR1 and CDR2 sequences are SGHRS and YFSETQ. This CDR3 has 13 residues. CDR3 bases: TGCGCCAGCAGAAGGACTAGACAGGACGACCAGTACTTC. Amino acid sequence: CASRRTRQDDQYF.

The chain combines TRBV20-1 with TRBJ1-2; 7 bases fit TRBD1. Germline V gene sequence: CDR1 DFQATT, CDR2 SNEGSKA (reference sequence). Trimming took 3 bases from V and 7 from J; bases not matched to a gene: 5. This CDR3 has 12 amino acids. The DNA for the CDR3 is TGCAGTGCTAGTGGGCAGGGGGGTGGCTACACCTTC. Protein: CSASGQGGGYTF.

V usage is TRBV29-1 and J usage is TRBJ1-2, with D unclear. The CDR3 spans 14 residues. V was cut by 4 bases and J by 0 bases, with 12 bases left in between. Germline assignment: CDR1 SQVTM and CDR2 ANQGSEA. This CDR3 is CSVGGSQTNYGYTF. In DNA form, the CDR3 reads TGCAGCGTTGGGGGATCACAGACTAACTATGGCTACACCTTC.

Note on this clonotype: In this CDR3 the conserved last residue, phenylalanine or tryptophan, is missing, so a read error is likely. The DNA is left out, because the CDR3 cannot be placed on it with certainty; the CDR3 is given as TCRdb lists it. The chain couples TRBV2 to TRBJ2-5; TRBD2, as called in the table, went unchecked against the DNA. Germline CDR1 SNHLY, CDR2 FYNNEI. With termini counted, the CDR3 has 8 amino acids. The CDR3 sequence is CASSLSGR.

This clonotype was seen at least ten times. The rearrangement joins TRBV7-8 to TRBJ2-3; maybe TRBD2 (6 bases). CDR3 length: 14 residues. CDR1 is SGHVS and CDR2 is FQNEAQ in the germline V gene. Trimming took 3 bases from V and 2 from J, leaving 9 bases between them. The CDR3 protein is CASSLGLFTDTQYF. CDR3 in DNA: TGTGCCAGCAGCTTGGGACTTTTCACAGATACGCAGTATTTT.

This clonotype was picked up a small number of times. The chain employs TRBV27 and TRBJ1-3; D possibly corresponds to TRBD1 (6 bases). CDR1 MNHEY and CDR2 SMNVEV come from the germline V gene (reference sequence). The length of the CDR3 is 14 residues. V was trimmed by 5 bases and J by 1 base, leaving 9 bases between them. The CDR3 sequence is CASSKQGSGNTIYF. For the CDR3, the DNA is TGTGCCAGCAGTAAACAGGGTTCTGGAAACACCATATATTTT.

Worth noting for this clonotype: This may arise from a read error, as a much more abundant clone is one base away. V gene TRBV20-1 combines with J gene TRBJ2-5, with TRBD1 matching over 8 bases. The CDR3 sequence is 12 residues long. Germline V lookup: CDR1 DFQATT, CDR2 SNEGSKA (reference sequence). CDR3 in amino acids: CSATGGLETPYF. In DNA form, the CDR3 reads TGCAGTGCTACAGGGGGCTTGGAGACCCCGTACTTC.

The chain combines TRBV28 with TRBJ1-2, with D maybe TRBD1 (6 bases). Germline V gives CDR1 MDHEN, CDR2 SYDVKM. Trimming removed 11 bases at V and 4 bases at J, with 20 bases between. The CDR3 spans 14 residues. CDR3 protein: CAGTVTGRAYGYTF. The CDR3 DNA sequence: TGTGCCGGCACCGTAACAGGGAGGGCCTATGGCTACACCTTC.

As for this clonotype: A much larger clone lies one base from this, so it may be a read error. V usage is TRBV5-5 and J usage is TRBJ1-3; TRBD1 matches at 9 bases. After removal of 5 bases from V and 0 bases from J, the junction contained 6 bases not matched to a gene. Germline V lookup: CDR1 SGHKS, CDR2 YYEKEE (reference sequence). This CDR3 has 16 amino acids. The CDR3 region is CASRRTGAFSGNTIYF. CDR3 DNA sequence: TGTGCCAGCAGACGGACAGGGGCCTTCTCTGGAAACACCATATATTTT.

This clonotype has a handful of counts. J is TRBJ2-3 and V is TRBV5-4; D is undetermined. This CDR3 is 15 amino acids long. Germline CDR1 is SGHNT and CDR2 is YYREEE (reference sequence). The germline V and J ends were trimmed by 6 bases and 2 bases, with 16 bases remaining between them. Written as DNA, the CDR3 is TGTGCCAGCACCCCTTTTGGGCGGTCCACAGATACGCAGTATTTT. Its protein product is CASTPFGRSTDTQYF.

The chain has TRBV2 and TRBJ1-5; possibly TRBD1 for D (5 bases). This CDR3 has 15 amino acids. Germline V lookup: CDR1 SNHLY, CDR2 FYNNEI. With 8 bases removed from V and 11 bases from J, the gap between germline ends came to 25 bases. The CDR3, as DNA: TGTGCCAGCTCGGAGAGCGGGGGGAACCAAGAGACCCAGCATTTT. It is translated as CASSESGGNQETQHF.

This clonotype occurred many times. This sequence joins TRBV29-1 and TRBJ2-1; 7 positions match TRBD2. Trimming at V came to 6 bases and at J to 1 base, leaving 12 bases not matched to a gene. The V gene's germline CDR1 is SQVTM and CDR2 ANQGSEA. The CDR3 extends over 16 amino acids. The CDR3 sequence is CSVRLLAATSYNEQFF. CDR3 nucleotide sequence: TGCAGCGTGAGGCTTCTAGCGGCCACGTCCTACAATGAGCAGTTCTTC.

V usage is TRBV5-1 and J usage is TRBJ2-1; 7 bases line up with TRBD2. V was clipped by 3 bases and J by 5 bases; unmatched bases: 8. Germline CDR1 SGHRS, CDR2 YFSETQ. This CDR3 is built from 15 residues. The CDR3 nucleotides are TGCGCCAGCAGCTACTCTAGCGGCCAGGACAATGAGCAGTTCTTC. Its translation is CASSYSSGQDNEQFF.

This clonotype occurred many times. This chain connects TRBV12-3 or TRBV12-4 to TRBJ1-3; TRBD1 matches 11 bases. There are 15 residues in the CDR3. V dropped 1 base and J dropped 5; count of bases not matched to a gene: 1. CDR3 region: CASSLGTGGRNTIYF. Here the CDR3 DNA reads TGTGCCAGCAGTTTAGGGACAGGGGGCAGAAACACCATATATTTT.

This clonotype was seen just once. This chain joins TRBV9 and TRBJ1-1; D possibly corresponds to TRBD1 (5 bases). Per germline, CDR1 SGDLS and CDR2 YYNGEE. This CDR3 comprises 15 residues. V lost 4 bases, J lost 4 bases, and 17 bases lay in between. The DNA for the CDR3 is TGTGCCAGCAGCCCCTCGATGGCAGGGATCACTGAAGCTTTCTTT. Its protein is CASSPSMAGITEAFF. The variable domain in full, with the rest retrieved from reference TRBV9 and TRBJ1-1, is DSGVTQTPKHLITATGQRVTLRCSPRSGDLSVYWYQQSLDQGLQFLIQYYNGEERAKGNILERFSAQQFPDLHSELNLSSLELGDSALYFCASSPSMAGITEAFFGQGTRLTVV.

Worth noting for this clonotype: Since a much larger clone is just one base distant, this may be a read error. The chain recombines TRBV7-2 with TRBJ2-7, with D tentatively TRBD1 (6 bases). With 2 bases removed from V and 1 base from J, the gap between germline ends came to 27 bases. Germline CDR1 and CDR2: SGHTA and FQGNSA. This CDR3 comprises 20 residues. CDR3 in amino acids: CASSLNLQDREGPPSYEQYF. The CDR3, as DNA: TGTGCCAGCAGCTTAAATCTCCAGGACAGAGAAGGACCACCTTCCTACGAGCAGTACTTC.

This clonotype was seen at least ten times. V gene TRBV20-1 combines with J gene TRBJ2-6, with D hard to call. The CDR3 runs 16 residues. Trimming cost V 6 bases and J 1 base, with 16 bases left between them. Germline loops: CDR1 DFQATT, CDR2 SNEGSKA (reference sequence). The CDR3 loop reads CSAPTDQSSGANVLTF. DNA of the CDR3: TGCAGTGCCCCAACGGACCAGTCTTCTGGGGCCAACGTCCTGACTTTC.

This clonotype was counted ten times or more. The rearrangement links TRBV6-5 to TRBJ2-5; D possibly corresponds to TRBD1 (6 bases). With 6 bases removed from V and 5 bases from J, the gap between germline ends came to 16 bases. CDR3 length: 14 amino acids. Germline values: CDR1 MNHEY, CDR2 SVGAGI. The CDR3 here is CASRQGGIFETQYF. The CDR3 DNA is TGTGCCAGCAGACAGGGCGGCATTTTTGAGACCCAGTACTTC.

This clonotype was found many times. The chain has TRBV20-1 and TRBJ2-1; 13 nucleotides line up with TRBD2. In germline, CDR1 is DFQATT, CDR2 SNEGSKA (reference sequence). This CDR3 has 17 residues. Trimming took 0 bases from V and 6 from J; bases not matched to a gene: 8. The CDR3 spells CSARDLTSGRLGNEQFF. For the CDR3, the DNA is TGCAGTGCTAGAGACTTGACTAGCGGGAGGCTGGGCAATGAGCAGTTCTTC.

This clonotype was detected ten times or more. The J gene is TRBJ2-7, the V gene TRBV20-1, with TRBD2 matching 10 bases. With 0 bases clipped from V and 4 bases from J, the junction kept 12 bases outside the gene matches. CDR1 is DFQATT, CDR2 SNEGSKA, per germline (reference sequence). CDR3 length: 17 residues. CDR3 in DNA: TGCAGTGCTAGAGATAGGATCGGGTCTAGCGGGAGATACGAGCAGTACTTC. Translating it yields CSARDRIGSSGRYEQYF.

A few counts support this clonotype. The CDR3 spells CASSHDGSGNQPQHF. The CDR3 DNA sequence: TGTGCCAGCAGTCACGACGGGAGCGGGAATCAGCCCCAGCATTTT. The chain links TRBV6-1 to TRBJ1-5; unclear D gene. Germline CDR1 and CDR2: MNHNS and SASEGT. This CDR3 contains 15 residues. V gave up 5 bases and J gave up 4 bases, with 15 bases separating them.

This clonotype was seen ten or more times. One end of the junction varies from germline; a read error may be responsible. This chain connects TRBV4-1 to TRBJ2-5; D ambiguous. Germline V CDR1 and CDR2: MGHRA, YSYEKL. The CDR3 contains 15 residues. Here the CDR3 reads CASTQDGRPGETQYF. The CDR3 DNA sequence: TGCGCCAGCACCCAAGACGGCCGCCCCGGCGAGACCCAGTACTTC.

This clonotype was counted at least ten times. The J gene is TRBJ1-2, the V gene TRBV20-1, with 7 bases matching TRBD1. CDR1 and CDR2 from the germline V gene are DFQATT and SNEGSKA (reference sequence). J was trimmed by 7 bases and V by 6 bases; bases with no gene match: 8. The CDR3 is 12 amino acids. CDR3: CSAGPGQSGYTF. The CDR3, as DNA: TGCAGTGCAGGACCGGGACAGTCTGGCTACACCTTC.

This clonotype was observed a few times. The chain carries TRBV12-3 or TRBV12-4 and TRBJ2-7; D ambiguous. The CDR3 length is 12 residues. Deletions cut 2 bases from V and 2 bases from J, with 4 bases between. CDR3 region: CASSLFPYEQYF. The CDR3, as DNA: TGTGCCAGCAGTTTATTTCCCTACGAGCAGTACTTC.

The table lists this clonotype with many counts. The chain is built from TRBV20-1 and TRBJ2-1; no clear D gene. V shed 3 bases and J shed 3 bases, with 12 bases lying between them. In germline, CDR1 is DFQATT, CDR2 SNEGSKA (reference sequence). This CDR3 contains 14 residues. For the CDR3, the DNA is TGCAGTGCTAGGAGAAAACAAGGCTACAATGAGCAGTTCTTC. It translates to CSARRKQGYNEQFF.

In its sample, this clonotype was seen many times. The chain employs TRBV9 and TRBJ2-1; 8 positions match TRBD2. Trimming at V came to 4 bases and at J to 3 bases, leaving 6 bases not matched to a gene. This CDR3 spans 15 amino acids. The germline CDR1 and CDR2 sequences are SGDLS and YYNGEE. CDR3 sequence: CASSSGGRSYNEQFF. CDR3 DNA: TGTGCCAGCAGCAGCGGCGGGAGGAGCTACAATGAGCAGTTCTTC.

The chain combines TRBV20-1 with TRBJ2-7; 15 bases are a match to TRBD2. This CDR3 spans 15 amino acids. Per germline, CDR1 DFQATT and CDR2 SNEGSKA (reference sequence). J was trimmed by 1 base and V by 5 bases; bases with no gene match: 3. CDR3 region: CSAWTSGGASYEQYF. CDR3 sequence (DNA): TGCAGTGCTTGGACTAGCGGGGGGGCATCCTACGAGCAGTACTTC.

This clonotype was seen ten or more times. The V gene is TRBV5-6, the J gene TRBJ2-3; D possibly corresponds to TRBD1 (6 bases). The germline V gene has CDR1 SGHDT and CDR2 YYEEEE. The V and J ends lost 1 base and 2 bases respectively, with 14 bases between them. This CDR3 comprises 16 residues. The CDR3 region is CASSLRAGVFTDTQYF. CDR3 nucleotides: TGTGCCAGCAGCTTGAGGGCAGGGGTTTTCACAGATACGCAGTATTTT. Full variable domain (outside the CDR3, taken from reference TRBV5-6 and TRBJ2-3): DAGVTQSPTHLIKTRGQQVTLRCSPKSGHDTVSWYQQALGQGPQFIFQYYEEEERQRGNFPDRFSGHQFPNYSSELNVNALLLGDSALYLCASSLRAGVFTDTQYFGPGTRLTVL.